The T cell receptor beta chain under discussion was sequenced for a study of T-cell memory formation after mild COVID-19. Study-level findings and limits: Certain responding clones were present in pre-infection memory, suggesting participation of cross-reactive memory.

In the case of this clonotype: Its antigen is still unknown.

TCRdb itself ran the 5' RACE reads through MiXCR, one entry per CDR3 protein. The table lists about 350,000 distinct CDR3 sequences, approximately 13% of them singletons. The CDR3 spans 14 residues. V was shortened by 6 bases and J by 4 bases, with 15 bases between the two germline ends. The V gene's germline CDR1 is MNHNS and CDR2 SASEGT. The chain joins TRBV6-1 to TRBJ1-2, with D possibly TRBD1 on 5 matching bases. The TCR sequence derives from a man aged 18 to 30 who had mild COVID-19 (a few samples of this study predate the infection). Cell type and time point are not known. The sample was PBMCs or a T cell subset sorted from them (not recorded which). DNA of the CDR3: TGTGCCAGCAGGGTCAGCCAGGGCGGCTATGGCTACACCTTC. The encoded protein is CASRVSQGGYGYTF.